The 11 T cell receptor beta chains listed next were all sequenced from one sample in a study of T cell responses to AZD1222 COVID-19 vaccine. The method was immunoSEQ multiplex PCR; TCRdb's version includes in-frame clones alone and lacks a portion of them. Found here are approximately 100,000 clones, more than 85% of them singletons; the top ten hold 4% to 5%. The material was peripheral blood, obtained on day 0 of AZD1222 vaccination. The receptor set was obtained from an adult in good health.

The chain joins TRBV24-1 to TRBJ1-6; no reliable D call. CDR3 size: 14 residues. Germline V gene sequence: CDR1 KGHDR, CDR2 SFDVKD. V gave up 4 bases and J gave up 4 bases, with 7 bases separating them. The CDR3 bases are TGTGCCACCAGTGAGTCAGCTTATAATTCACCCCTCCACTTT. Translating gives CATSESAYNSPLHF.

The rearrangement joins TRBV15 to TRBJ1-5; D is ambiguous. V was shortened by 0 bases and J by 3 bases, with 12 bases between the two germline ends. The CDR3 spans 16 residues. Germline values: CDR1 LNHNV, CDR2 YYDKDF (reference sequence). The CDR3 nucleotides read TGTGCCACCAGCAGAGAAGGTTCATCTTACAATCAGCCCCAGCATTTT. Translating gives CATSREGSSYNQPQHF.

This chain uses TRBV5-1 with TRBJ2-2, with unresolved D. V lost 0 bases to trimming and J lost 6 bases, with 6 bases between them. This CDR3 has 13 amino acids. Germline V gene sequence: CDR1 SGHRS, CDR2 YFSETQ. The CDR3 DNA is TGCGCCAGCAGCTTGGATTCACCCGGGGAGCTGTTTTTT. Encoded protein: CASSLDSPGELFF.

CDR3 DNA: TGTGCCAGCAGTGAGTCGGCTAGCGGGGGGGCCGGGGCAGATACGCAGTATTTT. Translating gives CASSESASGGAGADTQYF. The chain is built from TRBV6-4 and TRBJ2-3; TRBD2 aligns across 12 bases. Unmatched junction bases numbered 11, after V lost 3 bases and J lost 4 bases. The CDR3 is made up of 18 amino acids. Germline loops: CDR1 MRHNA, CDR2 SNTAGT.

The chain has TRBV5-5 and TRBJ1-4, with D possibly TRBD1 on 5 matching bases. Trimming shortened V by 0 bases and J by 4 bases, and 10 bases separated the two germline ends. Germline V CDR1 and CDR2: SGHKS, YYEKEE (reference sequence). This CDR3 contains 15 residues. CDR3: CASSLVQGGNEKLFF. The DNA for the CDR3 is TGTGCCAGCAGCTTGGTGCAGGGAGGTAATGAAAAACTGTTTTTT.

The rearrangement joins TRBV20-1 to TRBJ1-5; the D is unclear. Deletions cut 3 bases from V and 1 base from J, with 10 bases between. The length of the CDR3 is 14 residues. Germline assignment: CDR1 DFQATT and CDR2 SNEGSKA (reference sequence). CDR3 nucleotide sequence: TGCAGTGCTAGTGGAGGGTTAAGCAATCAGCCCCAGCATTTT. This encodes CSASGGLSNQPQHF.

This chain joins TRBV5-4 and TRBJ1-2; perhaps TRBD1 as D (5 bases). With 6 bases removed from V and 8 bases from J, the gap between germline ends came to 17 bases. Germline V gives CDR1 SGHNT, CDR2 YYREEE (reference sequence). This CDR3 has 13 residues. The CDR3 reads CASNLKGPGGYTF. The CDR3 DNA reads TGTGCCAGCAACCTAAAGGGGCCGGGAGGCTACACCTTC.

This chain links TRBV28 with TRBJ1-5; D possibly corresponds to TRBD1 (5 bases). V was pared by 10 bases and J by 4 bases, with 17 bases between. CDR1 is MDHEN, CDR2 SYDVKM, per germline. The length of the CDR3 is 14 residues. The CDR3 protein is CAIRDGNINQPQHF. CDR3 sequence (DNA): TGTGCCATTAGGGACGGAAACATTAATCAGCCCCAGCATTTT.

The V call is TRBV11-3, the J call TRBJ2-5, with D perhaps TRBD2 (5 bases). The germline CDR1 and CDR2 sequences are SGHNT and YENEEA. Between the trimmed V and J ends, which lost 1 base and 5 bases, there was a span of 8 bases. The CDR3 is made up of 13 amino acids. The CDR3 spells CASSLAGGETQYF. In DNA, the CDR3 is TGTGCCAGCAGCTTAGCGGGCGGGGAGACCCAGTACTTC.

This chain links TRBV7-3 with TRBJ1-1; TRBD1 agrees at 7 bases. The V gene's germline CDR1 is SGHTA and CDR2 FQGTGA. V was clipped by 7 bases and J by 0 bases; unmatched bases: 5. This CDR3 has 14 residues. The CDR3 DNA is TGTGCCAGCATTAGCACAGGGGTGAACACTGAAGCTTTCTTT. Its translation: CASISTGVNTEAFF.

This clone was recorded only once. The chain recombines TRBV12-5 with TRBJ2-1, with 9 positions matching TRBD2. The J segment lost 8 bases and the V segment lost 1 base, leaving 3 bases of the junction unmatched. The CDR3 runs to 14 residues. Germline CDR1 and CDR2: LGHNT and FRNRAP. This CDR3 reads CASGLDRTSDEQFF. The CDR3 DNA reads as TGTGCTAGTGGTTTGGACCGGACTAGCGATGAGCAGTTCTTC.